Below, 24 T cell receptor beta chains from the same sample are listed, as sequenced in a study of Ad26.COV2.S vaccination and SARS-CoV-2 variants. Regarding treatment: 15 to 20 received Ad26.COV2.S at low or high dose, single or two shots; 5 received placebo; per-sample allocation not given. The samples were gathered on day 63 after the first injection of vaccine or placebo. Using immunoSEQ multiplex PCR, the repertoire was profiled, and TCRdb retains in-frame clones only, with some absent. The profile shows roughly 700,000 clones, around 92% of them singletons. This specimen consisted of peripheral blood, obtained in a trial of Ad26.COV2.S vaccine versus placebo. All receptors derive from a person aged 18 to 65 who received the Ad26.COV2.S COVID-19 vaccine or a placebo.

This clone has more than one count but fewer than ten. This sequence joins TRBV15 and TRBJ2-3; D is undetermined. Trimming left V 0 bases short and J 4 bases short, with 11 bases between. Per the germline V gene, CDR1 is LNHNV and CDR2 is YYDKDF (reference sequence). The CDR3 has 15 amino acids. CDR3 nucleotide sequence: TGTGCCACCAGCAGAGATCGCCCAGCTCCAGATACGCAGTATTTT. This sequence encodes CATSRDRPAPDTQYF.

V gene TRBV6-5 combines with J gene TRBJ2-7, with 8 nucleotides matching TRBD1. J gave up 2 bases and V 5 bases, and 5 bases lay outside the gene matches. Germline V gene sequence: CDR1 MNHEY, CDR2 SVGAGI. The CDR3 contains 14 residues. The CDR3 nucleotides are TGTGCCAGCAGTCGTGGGGGACAGGCCTACGAGCAGTACTTC. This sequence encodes CASSRGGQAYEQYF.

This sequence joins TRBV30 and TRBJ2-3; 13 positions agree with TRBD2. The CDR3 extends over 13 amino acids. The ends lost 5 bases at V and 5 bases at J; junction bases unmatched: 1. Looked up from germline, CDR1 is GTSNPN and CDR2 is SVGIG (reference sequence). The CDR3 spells CAWGTSGVDTQYF. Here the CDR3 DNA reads TGTGCCTGGGGGACTAGCGGGGTAGATACGCAGTATTTT.

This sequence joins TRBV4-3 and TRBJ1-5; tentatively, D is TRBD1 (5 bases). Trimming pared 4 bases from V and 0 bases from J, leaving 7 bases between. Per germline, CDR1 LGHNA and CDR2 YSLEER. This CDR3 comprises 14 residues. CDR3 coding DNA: TGCGCCAGCAGCCCAGGGTATAGCAATCAGCCCCAGCATTTT. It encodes CASSPGYSNQPQHF.

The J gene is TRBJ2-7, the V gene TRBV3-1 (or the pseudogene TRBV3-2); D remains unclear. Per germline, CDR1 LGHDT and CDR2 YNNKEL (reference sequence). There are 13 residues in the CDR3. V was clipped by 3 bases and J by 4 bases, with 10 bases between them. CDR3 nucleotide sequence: TGTGCCAGCAGCCACCAGGCTGGGTACGAGCAGTACTTC. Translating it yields CASSHQAGYEQYF.

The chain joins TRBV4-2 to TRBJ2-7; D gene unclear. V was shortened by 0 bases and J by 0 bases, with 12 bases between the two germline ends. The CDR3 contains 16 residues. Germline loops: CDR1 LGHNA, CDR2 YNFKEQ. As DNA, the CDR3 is TGTGCCAGCAGCCAAGATCCGGATAGCAGCTCCTACGAGCAGTACTTC. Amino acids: CASSQDPDSSSYEQYF.

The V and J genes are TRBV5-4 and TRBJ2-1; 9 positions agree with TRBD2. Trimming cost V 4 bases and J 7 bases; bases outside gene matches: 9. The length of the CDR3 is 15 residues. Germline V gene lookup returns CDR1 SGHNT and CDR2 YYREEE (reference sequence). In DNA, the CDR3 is TGTGCCAGCAGCCCGACTAGCGGTAAGCTGAATGAGCAGTTCTTC. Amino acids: CASSPTSGKLNEQFF.

The CDR3 bases are TGTGCCAGCAGCCGACCACAGGGTACGCAGTATTTT. It is translated as CASSRPQGTQYF. The chain recombines TRBV3-1 (or the pseudogene TRBV3-2) with TRBJ2-3; TRBD1 might be the D (6 bases). Trimming stripped 4 bases from V and 8 bases from J, with 10 bases between. The CDR3 runs to 12 residues. Germline CDR1 LGHDT, CDR2 YNNKEL (reference sequence).

In nucleotides, the CDR3 is TGTGCCAGCAGCAAAAGAGACGGATCGTCTAGATACAATGAGCAGTTCTTC. Translation gives CASSKRDGSSRYNEQFF. The V and J genes are TRBV21-1 and TRBJ2-1; TRBD2 is taken as the D call from the table, unchecked against the DNA. TRBV21-1 is termed a pseudogene. This CDR3 is built from 17 residues.

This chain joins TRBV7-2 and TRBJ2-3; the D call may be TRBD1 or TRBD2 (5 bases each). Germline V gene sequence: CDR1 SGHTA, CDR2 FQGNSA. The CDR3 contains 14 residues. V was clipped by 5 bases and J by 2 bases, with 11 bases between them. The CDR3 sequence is CASSLSGATDTQYF. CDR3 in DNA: TGTGCCAGCAGCCTTTCCGGGGCCACAGATACGCAGTATTTT.

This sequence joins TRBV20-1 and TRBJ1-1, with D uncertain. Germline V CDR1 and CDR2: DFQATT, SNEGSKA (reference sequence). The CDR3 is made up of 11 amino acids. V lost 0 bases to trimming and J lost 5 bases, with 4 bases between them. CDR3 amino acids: CSAREETEAFF. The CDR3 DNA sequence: TGCAGTGCTAGAGAGGAGACTGAAGCTTTCTTT.

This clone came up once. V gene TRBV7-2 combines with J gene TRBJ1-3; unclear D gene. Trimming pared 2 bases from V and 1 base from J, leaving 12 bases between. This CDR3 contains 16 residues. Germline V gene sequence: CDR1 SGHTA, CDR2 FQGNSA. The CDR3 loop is CASSLNNEYSGNTIYF. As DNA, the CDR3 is TGTGCCAGCAGCTTAAACAATGAGTATTCTGGAAACACCATATATTTT.

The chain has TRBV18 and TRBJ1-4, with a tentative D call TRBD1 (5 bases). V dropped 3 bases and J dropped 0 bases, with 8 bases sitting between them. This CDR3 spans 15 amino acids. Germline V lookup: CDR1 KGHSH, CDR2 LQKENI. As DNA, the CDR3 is TGTGCCAGCTCACCCGGGGCAGCAACTAATGAAAAACTGTTTTTT. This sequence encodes CASSPGAATNEKLFF.

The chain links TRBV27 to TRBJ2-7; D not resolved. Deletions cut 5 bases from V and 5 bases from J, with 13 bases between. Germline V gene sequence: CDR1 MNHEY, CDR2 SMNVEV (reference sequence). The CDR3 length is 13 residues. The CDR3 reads CASSMPPWDEQYF. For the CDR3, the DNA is TGTGCCAGCAGTATGCCGCCATGGGACGAGCAGTACTTC.

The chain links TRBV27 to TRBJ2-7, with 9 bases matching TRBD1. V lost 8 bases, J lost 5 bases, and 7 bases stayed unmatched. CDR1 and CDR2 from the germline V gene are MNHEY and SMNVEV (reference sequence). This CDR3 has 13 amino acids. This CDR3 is CASHGTGRHEQYF. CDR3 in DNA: TGTGCCAGCCACGGGACAGGGCGCCACGAGCAGTACTTC.

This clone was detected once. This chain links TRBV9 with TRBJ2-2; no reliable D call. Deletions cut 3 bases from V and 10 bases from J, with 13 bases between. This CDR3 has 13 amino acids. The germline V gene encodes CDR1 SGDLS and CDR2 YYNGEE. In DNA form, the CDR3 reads TGTGCCAGCAGCGCCCTAGTCCCCGAGGAGCTGTTTTTT. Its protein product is CASSALVPEELFF.

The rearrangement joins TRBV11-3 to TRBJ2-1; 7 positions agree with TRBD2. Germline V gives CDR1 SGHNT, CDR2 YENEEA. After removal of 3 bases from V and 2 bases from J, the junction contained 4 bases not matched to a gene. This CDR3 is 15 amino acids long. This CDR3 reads CASSFEGGPYNEQFF. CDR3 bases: TGTGCCAGCAGCTTTGAGGGAGGGCCCTACAATGAGCAGTTCTTC.

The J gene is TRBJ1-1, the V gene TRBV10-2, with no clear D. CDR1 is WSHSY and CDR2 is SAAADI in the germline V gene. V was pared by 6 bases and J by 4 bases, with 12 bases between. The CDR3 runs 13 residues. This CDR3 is CASREGVGTEAFF. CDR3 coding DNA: TGCGCCAGCAGGGAGGGAGTTGGCACTGAAGCTTTCTTT.

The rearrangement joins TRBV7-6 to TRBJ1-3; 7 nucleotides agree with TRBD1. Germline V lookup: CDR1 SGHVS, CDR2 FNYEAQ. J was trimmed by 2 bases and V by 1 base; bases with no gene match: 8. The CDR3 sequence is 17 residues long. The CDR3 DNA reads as TGTGCCAGCAGCTTAGTCGTTGGGACAGCAGCTGGAAACACCATATATTTT. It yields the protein CASSLVVGTAAGNTIYF.

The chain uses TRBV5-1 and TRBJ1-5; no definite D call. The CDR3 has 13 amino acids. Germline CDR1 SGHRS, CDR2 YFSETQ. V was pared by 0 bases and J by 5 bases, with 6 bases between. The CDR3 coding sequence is TGCGCCAGCAGCTTGGAACCGTATCAGCCCCAGCATTTT. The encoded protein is CASSLEPYQPQHF. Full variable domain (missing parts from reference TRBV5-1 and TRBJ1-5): KAGVTQTPRYLIKTRGQQVTLSCSPISGHRSVSWYQQTPGQGLQFLFEYFSETQRNKGNFPGRFSGRQFSNSRSEMNVSTLELGDSALYLCASSLEPYQPQHFGDGTRLSIL.

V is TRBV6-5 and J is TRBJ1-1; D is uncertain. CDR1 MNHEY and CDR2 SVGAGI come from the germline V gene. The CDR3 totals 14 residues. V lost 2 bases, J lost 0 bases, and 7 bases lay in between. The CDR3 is CASSYTEMNTEAFF. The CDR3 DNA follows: TGTGCCAGCAGTTACACGGAGATGAACACTGAAGCTTTCTTT.

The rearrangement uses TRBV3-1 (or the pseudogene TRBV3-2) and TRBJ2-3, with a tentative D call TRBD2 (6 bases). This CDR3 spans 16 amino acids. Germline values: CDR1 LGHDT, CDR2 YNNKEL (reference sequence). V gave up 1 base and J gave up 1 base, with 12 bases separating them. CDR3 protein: CASSQVGTSGTDTQYF. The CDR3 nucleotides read TGTGCCAGCAGCCAAGTCGGGACTTCGGGCACAGATACGCAGTATTTT.

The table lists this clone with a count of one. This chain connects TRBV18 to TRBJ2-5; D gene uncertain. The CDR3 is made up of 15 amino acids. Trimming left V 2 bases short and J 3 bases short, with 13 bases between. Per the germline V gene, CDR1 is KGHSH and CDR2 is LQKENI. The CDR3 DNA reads TGTGCCAGCTCACCAGGGGATAGGTTCAAAGAGACCCAGTACTTC. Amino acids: CASSPGDRFKETQYF.

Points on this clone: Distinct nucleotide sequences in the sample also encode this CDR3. For the CDR3, the DNA is TGCGCCAGCAGCTTGGATAGCTCCTATGGCTACACCTTC. Amino acids: CASSLDSSYGYTF. The chain is built from TRBV5-1 and TRBJ1-2; no reliable D call. Between the trimmed V and J ends, which lost 0 bases and 4 bases, there was a span of 7 bases. Germline lookup yields CDR1 SGHRS and CDR2 YFSETQ. This CDR3 contains 13 residues.